These 8 T cell receptor beta chains share one sample of origin, sequenced in a study of blood T cell repertoires in COVID-19. Some clones are missing from TCRdb's copy, which holds only in-frame ones; the method was immunoSEQ multiplex PCR. This sample has roughly 250,000 clones, with roughly 83% found just once. Sequencing was performed on PBMCs or T cells enriched from blood (not recorded which). The receptors shown here come from a woman aged 50 to 60 who had recovered from COVID-19.

The chain couples TRBV6-5 to TRBJ1-2; the D gene is possibly TRBD1 (6 bases). V was clipped by 4 bases and J by 7 bases, with 13 bases between them. The CDR3 runs 13 residues. Germline V CDR1 and CDR2: MNHEY, SVGAGI. CDR3 in DNA: TGTGCCAGCAGTTCACAGGGTTTTGGTGGCTACACCTTC. Its translation is CASSSQGFGGYTF.

This clone was detected only a few times. The gene calls are TRBV2 and TRBJ2-3; D is undetermined. Germline CDR1 and CDR2: SNHLY and FYNNEI. This CDR3 comprises 14 residues. V lost 2 bases, J lost 4 bases, and 10 bases lay in between. The CDR3 sequence: CASSEFVVADTQYF. The CDR3 DNA reads as TGTGCCAGCAGTGAATTTGTTGTCGCAGATACGCAGTATTTT.

The chain carries TRBV7-9 and TRBJ2-5; 13 nucleotides match TRBD2. The CDR3 is 16 amino acids. The V and J ends lost 5 bases and 5 bases, in that order; junction bases with no gene match: 8. Germline V gene data show CDR1 as SEHNR and CDR2 as FQNEAQ (reference sequence). The CDR3 region has the DNA TGTGCCAGCAGCCCACCGACTAGCGGGAGGTGGGAGACCCAGTACTTC. Protein product: CASSPPTSGRWETQYF. The variable domain in full, completed from reference TRBV7-9 and TRBJ2-5, reads DTGVSQNPRHKITKRGQNVTFRCDPISEHNRLYWYRQTLGQGPEFLTYFQNEAQLEKSRLLSDRFSAERPKGSFSTLEIQRTEQGDSAMYLCASSPPTSGRWETQYFGPGTRLLVL.

The gene calls are TRBV18 and TRBJ1-5; TRBD1 aligns across 10 bases. Germline-derived CDR1 and CDR2 are KGHSH and LQKENI. The CDR3 runs 15 residues. Unmatched junction bases numbered 6, after V lost 6 bases and J lost 4 bases. DNA for the CDR3: TGTGCCAGCTCCACGGGACAGGGGATTAATCAGCCCCAGCATTTT. It specifies CASSTGQGINQPQHF.

The rearrangement joins TRBV3-1 (or the pseudogene TRBV3-2) to TRBJ1-2; tentative D call: TRBD1 (6 bases). The germline V gene encodes CDR1 LGHDT and CDR2 YNNKEL (reference sequence). The V end was cut by 2 bases, the J end by 5 bases, with 21 bases between. CDR3 length: 17 amino acids. The CDR3 protein is CASSQQRFQVGAYGYTF. The CDR3 DNA is TGTGCCAGCAGCCAACAGCGATTCCAGGTGGGGGCTTATGGCTACACCTTC.

The chain combines TRBV7-2 with TRBJ1-5; D gene ambiguous. Germline V gene data show CDR1 as SGHTA and CDR2 as FQGNSA. The germline V and J ends were trimmed by 5 bases and 4 bases, with 9 bases remaining between them. The CDR3 sequence is 13 residues long. For the CDR3, the DNA is TGTGCCAGCAGCCCCCAATTTAATCAGCCCCAGCATTTT. Its translation is CASSPQFNQPQHF.

CDR3 coding DNA: TGTGCCAGCAGCCCAAATACGCCTACGAGAGAAGCTGAGCAGTTCTTC. It codes for CASSPNTPTREAEQFF. The chain is built from TRBV7-3 and TRBJ2-1; D gene uncertain. The CDR3 spans 16 residues. Per germline, CDR1 SGHTA and CDR2 FQGTGA. V was pared by 5 bases and J by 9 bases, with 23 bases between.

The chain couples TRBV14 to TRBJ1-1; tentatively, D is TRBD1 (5 bases). Trimming left V 5 bases short and J 0 bases short, with 7 bases between. Germline CDR1 and CDR2: SGHDN and FVKESK. This CDR3 has 13 residues. CDR3 sequence: CASSRGLNTEAFF. Here the CDR3 DNA reads TGTGCCAGCAGCAGGGGATTGAACACTGAAGCTTTCTTT.